This T cell receptor (beta chain) was captured by sequencing in a study of T-cell memory formation after mild COVID-19. About the research overall: For the most part, TCR clusters were specific to one donor. The study, taken as a whole, reports: Shrinking CD4+ clones were chiefly CM and EM; CD8+ ones were chiefly EMRA. SARS-CoV-2 specificity was not confirmed for second-wave clones peaking on day 37. Balance between CD4 and CD8 was seen in clones contracting day 15 to 85, and a CD4+ lean was seen in later expanders.

The length of the CDR3 is 14 residues. V was trimmed by 4 bases and J by 2 bases, leaving 11 bases between them. Looked up from germline, CDR1 is MGHRA and CDR2 is YSYEKL. A few counts support this clonotype. Its cognate antigen is unknown. TCRdb passed the 5' RACE reads through MiXCR, listing each CDR3 protein once. The sample holds about half a million distinct CDR3 sequences, about 20% seen once. Sequencing was carried out using PBMCs or a T cell subset sorted from them (not recorded which). The V call is TRBV4-1, the J call TRBJ2-5; a weak D match, TRBD2 (6 bases). This TCR derives from an adult woman who had mild COVID-19 (a few samples of this study predate the infection). Cell type and time point are not known. The CDR3 DNA reads TGCGCCAGCAGCCCGACTAGAAGTCAAGAGACCCAGTACTTC. Its translation is CASSPTRSQETQYF.